Listed below are T cell receptor beta chains from one sample, sequenced in a study of blood T cell repertoires in COVID-19. Clones were sequenced by immunoSEQ multiplex PCR, and TCRdb holds only the in-frame ones, with some missing. This table holds fewer than 250,000 clones, approximately 82% found once. Sequences were obtained from peripheral blood. The receptor source for this set is a woman older than 75 with acute or convalescent COVID-19. Each CDR3 is given with its conserved first and last residue. The order of the fields is CDR3 protein, CDR3 DNA, D gene, J gene, V gene, clone size. The D gene is left open where the match is weak. The listing skips clone size in some rows; elsewhere it reads once, few, many or a size class.

CDR3: CASSQSGGGYNEQFF; DNA: TGCGCCAGCAGTCAATCGGGGGGAGGGTACAATGAGCAGTTCTTC; D: TRBD2; J: TRBJ2-1; V: TRBV23-1; size: -
CDR3: CAISERSRRGKTDTQYF; DNA: TGTGCCATCAGTGAGAGGTCTCGGCGGGGGAAAACAGATACGCAGTATTTT; D: TRBD2; J: TRBJ2-3; V: TRBV10-3; size: -
CDR3: CASSLDRGSYEQYF; DNA: TGTGCCAGCAGCTTGGATCGGGGGAGCTACGAGCAGTACTTC; D: -; J: TRBJ2-7; V: TRBV5-4; size: -
CDR3: CASSFRGESTEAFF; DNA: TGTGCCAGCAGCTTCAGGGGGGAAAGCACTGAAGCTTTCTTT; D: TRBD1; J: TRBJ1-1; V: TRBV5-4; size: -
CDR3: CASSTSGRANEQFF; DNA: TGTGCCAGTAGTACCAGCGGGAGGGCAAATGAGCAGTTCTTC; D: TRBD2; J: TRBJ2-1; V: TRBV19; size: -
CDR3: CASRDSYSNQPQHF; DNA: TGTGCCAGCAGAGACAGCTATAGCAATCAGCCCCAGCATTTT; D: -; J: TRBJ1-5; V: TRBV6-5; size: -
CDR3: CASSYRQGYEQYF; DNA: TGTGCCAGCAGTTACAGACAGGGCTACGAGCAGTACTTC; D: TRBD1; J: TRBJ2-7; V: TRBV6-6; size: -
CDR3: CASSPGTVRGTDTQYF; DNA: TGTGCCAGTAGTCCAGGGACAGTACGTGGCACAGATACGCAGTATTTT; D: TRBD1; J: TRBJ2-3; V: TRBV19; size: -
CDR3: CASSIYQTSSIPYF; DNA: TGTGCCAGCAGCATATACCAGACTAGCTCAATTCCGTATTTT; D: TRBD2; J: TRBJ2-3; V: TRBV7-2; size: -
CDR3: CAWGTGDNYGYTF; DNA: TGTGCCTGGGGGACAGGGGATAACTATGGCTACACCTTC; D: TRBD1; J: TRBJ1-2; V: TRBV30; size: once
CDR3: CASSIQGVSYEQYF; DNA: TGTGCCAGCAGTATACAGGGGGTCTCATACGAGCAGTACTTC; D: TRBD1; J: TRBJ2-7; V: TRBV2; size: -
CDR3: CASSIPLGTEQFF; DNA: TGTGCCAGTAGTATCCCCCTAGGCACTGAGCAGTTCTTC; D: -; J: TRBJ2-1; V: TRBV19; size: -
CDR3: CASRPDNGQYYNSPLHF; DNA: TGTGCCAGCAGGCCCGATAATGGACAGTACTATAATTCACCCCTCCACTTT; D: -; J: TRBJ1-6; V: TRBV5-5; size: -
CDR3: CASRPNTSGSRYEQYF; DNA: TGTGCCAGTAGGCCTAATACTAGCGGGAGTCGATACGAGCAGTACTTC; D: TRBD2; J: TRBJ2-7; V: TRBV19; size: once
CDR3: CASSQGARTDYYEQYF; DNA: TGCGCCAGCAGCCAAGGAGCTCGGACAGACTACTACGAGCAGTACTTC; D: -; J: TRBJ2-7; V: TRBV4-1; size: -
CDR3: CASSPFGDEQFF; DNA: TGTGCCAGCAGTCCCTTCGGTGATGAGCAGTTCTTC; D: -; J: TRBJ2-1; V: TRBV6-2/TRBV6-3; size: -
CDR3: CASSGGRTSYNEQFF; DNA: TGCGCCAGCAGTGGCGGGAGAACATCCTACAATGAGCAGTTCTTC; D: TRBD2; J: TRBJ2-1; V: TRBV4-1; size: -
CDR3: CAWSFGTGGGKLFF; DNA: TGTGCCTGGAGTTTCGGGACAGGGGGTGGAAAACTGTTTTTT; D: TRBD1; J: TRBJ1-4; V: TRBV30; size: -
CDR3: CASSVRWTGHTGELFF; DNA: TGTGCCAGCAGCGTACGTTGGACAGGGCACACCGGGGAGCTGTTTTTT; D: TRBD1; J: TRBJ2-2; V: TRBV9; size: -
CDR3: CASSPNLRDRGVMNTEAFF; DNA: TGTGCCAGCTCACCAAACCTACGGGACAGGGGGGTTATGAACACTGAAGCTTTCTTT; D: TRBD1; J: TRBJ1-1; V: TRBV18; size: -
CDR3: CASSPNAGQAETQYF; DNA: TGTGCCAGCTCACCTAATGCGGGCCAGGCGGAGACCCAGTACTTC; D: -; J: TRBJ2-5; V: TRBV18; size: -
CDR3: CASRPYGTGDNQPQHF; DNA: TGTGCCAGCAGGCCCTACGGGACAGGGGACAATCAGCCCCAGCATTTT; D: TRBD1; J: TRBJ1-5; V: TRBV27; size: -
CDR3: CASSADRGFRDTQYF; DNA: TGTGCCAGCAGCGCGGACAGGGGATTTAGAGATACGCAGTATTTT; D: TRBD1; J: TRBJ2-3; V: TRBV9; size: -
CDR3: CASSLMLQGGNYEQYF; DNA: TGTGCCAGCAGCTTAATGTTACAGGGGGGAAACTACGAGCAGTACTTC; D: TRBD1; J: TRBJ2-7; V: TRBV7-2; size: -
CDR3: CASSGRTEAFF; DNA: TGTGCCAGCAGTGGGAGGACTGAAGCTTTCTTT; D: -; J: TRBJ1-1; V: TRBV2; size: once
CDR3: CASSLIGGSSYEQYF; DNA: TGTGCCAGCAGCTTAATCGGGGGTAGCTCCTACGAGCAGTACTTC; D: -; J: TRBJ2-7; V: TRBV7-9; size: -
CDR3: CASSSIPGQGQETQYF; DNA: TGTGCCAGCAGTTCCATTCCGGGACAGGGGCAAGAGACCCAGTACTTC; D: TRBD1; J: TRBJ2-5; V: TRBV6-5; size: -
CDR3: CASADRADTQYF; DNA: TGTGCCAGCGCTGACAGGGCAGATACGCAGTATTTT; D: TRBD1; J: TRBJ2-3; V: TRBV6-5; size: -